This T cell receptor (beta chain) was sequenced in a study of OX40 agonist ivuxolimab in advanced cancers. Turning to the overall study: Ivuxolimab was an agonistic, fully human IgG2 monoclonal antibody directed against OX40 (CD134), a costimulatory receptor. Intravenous ivuxolimab was administered to patients every 2 weeks at six dose levels: 0.01, 0.1, 0.3, 1.5, 3 and 10 mg/kg. Of the 50 to 55 patients in dose escalation, some 19 had hepatocellular carcinoma, some 15 had melanoma, 9 had renal cell carcinoma and 9 had head and neck cancer. A male proportion of approximately 83% and a mean age of roughly 55 years, ranging from 23 to 79, were recorded for the dose-escalation cohort. Prior anti-PD-1, anti-PD-L1 or anti-CTLA-4 therapy was permitted, and about two fifths of dose-escalation patients had received checkpoint inhibitors. Partial responses were achieved by three dose-escalation patients, of whom one had hepatocellular carcinoma and two had cutaneous melanoma. The purpose of peripheral TCRbeta sequencing was to test whether ivuxolimab changed TCR sequence diversity and led to clonal T-cell expansion. The paper covers the monotherapy dose-escalation part of the phase I ivuxolimab trial, which included N = 52 patients. General findings and caveats noted by the study authors: After ivuxolimab, expanded clones were on average more numerous among CD8+ T cells than among CD4+ T cells. The antigen specificity of the clonally expanded peripheral T cells was not determined. Low levels of normalized T-cell clonal expansion were also seen in some patients who did not respond. Clonal expansion of both CD4+ and CD8+ blood T cells was observed from baseline to week 6 at doses 0.1 to 3.0 mg/kg. In partial responders in the 0.1-3.0 mg/kg groups, normalized peripheral clonal expansion was found to be among the lowest, especially among CD8+ T cells.

Reading the germline V gene gives CDR1 SGHRS and CDR2 YFSETQ. Ends trimmed: V by 0 bases, J by 8 bases; bases unmatched to a gene: 8. From the cysteine up to the phenylalanine, the CDR3 has a length of 15 residues. Of all the DNA, just the CDR3 is kept, 45 bases in frame from base 1. Patients with a history of autoimmune disease or receiving systemic immunosuppression were excluded from the trial. Peripheral blood for TCR sequencing was collected from all dose cohorts at baseline, on cycle 4 day 1, and on cycle 7 day 1. Samples came from an open-label, multicenter, first-in-human phase I dose-escalation trial of ivuxolimab. Adults with locally advanced or metastatic melanoma, renal cell, hepatocellular, or head and neck squamous cell carcinoma were enrolled in the trial. Before TCR sequencing, CD4+ and CD8+ T cells were separately sorted from peripheral blood. On this clone itself: What antigen it recognizes has not been identified. Base quality data are lacking; no much larger clone is found one base away.

To sequence the TCRbeta CDR3 region, genomic DNA was isolated from the sorted cells. The immunoSEQ Assay was used to sequence the TCRbeta CDR3 regions. Not all clones reach the TCRdb copy of this immuneACCESS table, which keeps in-frame sequences only. Checked studies attribute under half of the gap to unresolved V genes and leave the rest unexplained. Counted in this sample were some 77,000 clones; around 83% of them appeared once. Together, the top ten hold approximately 0.8% of the sample. The specimen was CD4+ or CD8+ T cells sorted from blood, collected in a trial of the OX40 agonist ivuxolimab. Recombination linked TRBV5-1 to TRBJ2-1, with 7 central nucleotides matching TRBD2. The clonotype comes from an adult with an advanced solid tumor such as melanoma, head and neck, liver or kidney cancer. The CDR3 region has the sequence CASSLGDYSSDEQFF. The DNA is TGCGCCAGCAGCTTGGGGGACTACTCTTCGGATGAGCAGTTCTTC.